The present entry profiles one TCR beta chain with its context. CDR1 is KGHDR, CDR2 SFDVKD, per germline. Trimming removed 7 bases at V and 4 bases at J, with 14 bases between. CDR3 length equals 14 residues. Libraries were prepared by immunoSEQ multiplex PCR; TCRdb keeps only in-frame clonotypes and omits some of them. The sample lists tens of thousands of clones; roughly 89% were seen once. The data were taken from a study of blood T cell repertoires in COVID-19. This clonotype originated in a man older than 75 with acute or convalescent COVID-19. This chain links TRBV24-1 with TRBJ2-3, with D maybe TRBD1 (6 bases). Sequenced: peripheral blood. The CDR3 sequence: CATSAQGHADTQYF. The CDR3 nucleotides are TGTGCCACCAGCGCACAGGGACATGCAGATACGCAGTATTTT.